This is a list of T cell receptor beta chains from one sample in a study of human T cells and chemical hapten exposure. In TCRdb, the 5' RACE reads were re-called with MiXCR into one record per CDR3 protein. The sample has 81,000 or so distinct CDR3 sequences, approximately 7.7% seen once; the top ten hold 2% to 2.5%. All receptors derive from a male donor in good health. Both conserved end residues are part of each CDR3. Fields, in order: V gene, D gene, J gene, clone size, CDR3 protein, CDR3 DNA. D genes are given only for firm matches. Clone size is shown for a subset of rows, as once, few, many or a class of expanded clone.

TRBV7-2	TRBD1	TRBJ1-4	NA	CASSPAGGYEKLFF	TGTGCCAGCAGCCCCGCAGGGGGCTATGAAAAACTGTTTTTT
TRBV10-3	NA	TRBJ1-5	few	CAISLSGGRDQPQHF	TGTGCCATCAGTTTATCCGGGGGACGTGATCAGCCCCAGCATTTT
TRBV29-1	NA	TRBJ2-1	many	CSVHPGYNEQFF	TGCAGCGTCCACCCGGGATACAATGAGCAGTTCTTC
TRBV7-9	NA	TRBJ1-5	many	CASSLDGRQPQHF	TGTGCCAGCAGCTTAGACGGCCGTCAGCCCCAGCATTTT
TRBV4-3	NA	TRBJ1-1	NA	CASSQDSLVNTEAFF	TGCGCCAGCAGCCAAGATTCGCTCGTGAACACTGAAGCTTTCTTT
TRBV4-1	TRBD1	TRBJ1-1	NA	CASSQDPYGQGAKGDTEAFF	TGCGCCAGCAGCCAAGATCCGTACGGACAGGGGGCGAAGGGGGACACTGAAGCTTTCTTT
TRBV11-2	NA	TRBJ1-4	many	CASSLARTEKLFF	TGTGCCAGCAGCTTAGCGCGGACGGAAAAACTGTTTTTT
TRBV14	NA	TRBJ1-2	NA	CASSQERKGLGYGYTF	TGTGCCAGCAGCCAAGAGAGGAAGGGGCTGGGCTATGGCTACACCTTC
TRBV9	NA	TRBJ2-7	NA	CASSVSRGRLFPEQYF	TGTGCCAGCAGCGTCTCCCGGGGCAGACTATTCCCCGAGCAGTACTTC
TRBV6-2/TRBV6-3	NA	TRBJ2-5	many	CASSYSTGIQETQYF	TGTGCCAGCAGTTACTCAACAGGGATCCAAGAGACCCAGTACTTC
TRBV12-3/TRBV12-4	NA	TRBJ2-7	many	CASSPSVLGEQYF	TGTGCCAGCAGCCCCTCCGTTCTTGGCGAGCAGTACTTC
TRBV4-1	TRBD1	TRBJ2-1	many	CASSLVGTGYNEQFF	TGCGCCAGCAGTTTAGTCGGGACAGGATACAATGAGCAGTTCTTC
TRBV7-2	TRBD1	TRBJ2-5	few	CASSPRDRGAYF	TGTGCCAGCAGCCCGCGGGACAGGGGGGCGTACTTC